These 18 T cell receptor beta chains came from one sample sequenced in a study of CD8 T cells in ankylosing spondylitis. Study results and limitations: A TCR beta motif made of several highly homologous variants seemed typical of ankylosing spondylitis blood.

These receptors' targets are unknown. TCRdb processed the 5' RACE reads anew with MiXCR; each CDR3 protein has one entry. The sample lists 350,000 to 550,000 distinct CDR3 sequences, 26% occurring once. The sequenced sample consisted of blood, either unsorted or a sorted T cell fraction (not recorded which). These receptors all stem from a male donor with ankylosing spondylitis.

The sample holds a few counts of this clonotype. The chain is built from TRBV7-2 and TRBJ2-2; D remains ambiguous. The CDR3 spans 18 residues. With 2 bases removed from V and 3 bases from J, the gap between germline ends came to 19 bases. Germline lookup yields CDR1 SGHTA and CDR2 FQGNSA. In nucleotides, the CDR3 is TGTGCCAGCAGCTTACCGGCCCTCGGTCTAGGAGACACCGGGGAGCTGTTTTTT. Its translation: CASSLPALGLGDTGELFF.

This clonotype was seen a handful of times. The chain carries TRBV28 and TRBJ2-7; D is unclear. CDR1 and CDR2 (germline): MDHEN, SYDVKM. CDR3 length: 12 amino acids. The ends were cut back, 2 bases at V and 2 bases at J, with 4 bases in the middle. The CDR3 here is CASSLQAYEQYF. The CDR3 nucleotides read TGTGCCAGCAGTTTACAGGCCTACGAGCAGTACTTC.

This clonotype was recorded a few times. The chain uses TRBV20-1 and TRBJ2-7; 7 positions agree with TRBD2. CDR1 and CDR2 (germline): DFQATT, SNEGSKA (reference sequence). This CDR3 comprises 14 residues. Trimming cost V 0 bases and J 3 bases; bases outside gene matches: 5. Here the CDR3 reads CSARDRAGDYEQYF. The CDR3 DNA is TGCAGTGCTAGAGATCGGGCGGGGGACTACGAGCAGTACTTC.

The CDR3 is CASSLDLLTGNTIYF. CDR3 DNA sequence: TGTGCCAGCAGCCTGGACCTGCTAACTGGAAACACCATATATTTT. The chain combines TRBV7-9 with TRBJ1-3, with D uncertain. Trimming stripped 5 bases from V and 2 bases from J, with 13 bases between. Germline V lookup: CDR1 SEHNR, CDR2 FQNEAQ (reference sequence). The CDR3 is made up of 15 amino acids.

This rearrangement joins TRBV11-3 to TRBJ2-2; TRBD2 might be the D (5 bases). Trimming took 3 bases from V and 6 from J, leaving 8 bases between them. Germline CDR1 SGHNT, CDR2 YENEEA. CDR3 length equals 13 residues. This chain's CDR3 is CASSFGEPGELFF. For the CDR3, the DNA is TGTGCCAGCAGCTTCGGGGAGCCCGGGGAGCTGTTTTTT.

The table lists this clonotype with a few counts. This rearrangement joins TRBV2 to TRBJ1-1; D not resolved. Germline V gene lookup returns CDR1 SNHLY and CDR2 FYNNEI. V lost 0 bases to trimming and J lost 1 base, with 12 bases between them. The CDR3 is made up of 16 amino acids. The CDR3 nucleotides are TGTGCCAGCAGTGAAGCGCTTCGTAGATGGAACACTGAAGCTTTCTTT. It specifies CASSEALRRWNTEAFF.

This clonotype was counted between two and nine times. V is TRBV7-9 and J is TRBJ1-5, with a weak D call TRBD1 (6 bases). Deletions cut 5 bases from V and 4 bases from J, with 12 bases between. Germline V gene data show CDR1 as SEHNR and CDR2 as FQNEAQ (reference sequence). The CDR3 length is 14 residues. The CDR3 region is CASSPSGTNQPQHF. The DNA for the CDR3 is TGTGCCAGCAGCCCATCAGGGACAAATCAGCCCCAGCATTTT.

This clonotype came up a few times. The chain has TRBV6-1 and TRBJ2-1, with 7 bases lining up with TRBD1. This CDR3 is built from 13 residues. Trimming took 5 bases from V and 7 from J; bases not matched to a gene: 5. Looked up from germline, CDR1 is MNHNS and CDR2 is SASEGT. The CDR3: CASSLFRGNEQFF. CDR3 bases: TGTGCCAGCAGTCTTTTCAGGGGGAATGAGCAGTTCTTC.

The chain employs TRBV3-1 and TRBJ1-1, with D unclear. Trimming removed 0 bases at V and 11 bases at J, with 10 bases between. The CDR3 length is 12 residues. CDR1 and CDR2 from the germline V gene are LGHDT and YNNKEL (reference sequence). The CDR3 spells CASSQDLRVAFF. The CDR3 coding sequence is TGTGCCAGCAGCCAAGATCTACGAGTGGCTTTCTTT.

This clonotype was observed a handful of times. DNA of the CDR3: TGCAGTGCTAGCGGGGACAGGGGGGAGACCCAGTACTTC. It translates to CSASGDRGETQYF. The gene calls are TRBV20-1 and TRBJ2-5; 11 positions match TRBD1. CDR1 and CDR2 from the germline V gene are DFQATT and SNEGSKA (reference sequence). V gave up 3 bases and J gave up 5 bases; unmatched junction bases: 2. The CDR3 is made up of 13 amino acids.

A few counts support this clonotype. The chain carries TRBV6-1 and TRBJ2-5; TRBD2 agrees at 14 bases. This CDR3 has 18 residues. CDR1 MNHNS and CDR2 SASEGT come from the germline V gene. Trimming took 6 bases from V and 5 from J; bases not matched to a gene: 14. In DNA form, the CDR3 reads TGTGCCAGCAGGCGGGGGACTAGCGGGAGTAATTGGGGGGAGACCCAGTACTTC. Amino acids: CASRRGTSGSNWGETQYF.

The chain links TRBV20-1 to TRBJ2-1, with TRBD2 matching over 12 bases. Per germline, CDR1 DFQATT and CDR2 SNEGSKA (reference sequence). The V and J ends lost 5 bases and 6 bases, in that order; junction bases with no gene match: 11. This CDR3 is built from 16 residues. The CDR3 protein is CSAGPTGLAGFNEQFF. DNA for the CDR3: TGCAGTGCTGGTCCAACCGGACTAGCGGGGTTCAATGAGCAGTTCTTC.

The chain carries TRBV20-1 and TRBJ2-1; 12 bases agree with TRBD2. The CDR3 loop spans 17 amino acids. After removal of 3 bases from V and 4 bases from J, the junction contained 10 bases not matched to a gene. The germline V gene encodes CDR1 DFQATT and CDR2 SNEGSKA (reference sequence). CDR3: CSARSLAGGPIYNEQFF. CDR3 sequence (DNA): TGCAGTGCTAGGTCCCTAGCGGGAGGGCCTATATACAATGAGCAGTTCTTC.

CDR3 nucleotide sequence: TGCGCCAGCAGCAACGGAGAAAATTACAATGAGCAGTTCTTC. This sequence encodes CASSNGENYNEQFF. This chain connects TRBV5-1 to TRBJ2-1, with unresolved D. There are 14 residues in the CDR3. In germline, CDR1 is SGHRS, CDR2 YFSETQ. The V and J ends lost 4 bases and 4 bases respectively, with 12 bases between them.

A few counts support this clonotype. This chain links TRBV7-9 with TRBJ2-4; D tentatively fits TRBD1 or TRBD2 (7 bases each). CDR1 and CDR2 from the germline V gene are SEHNR and FQNEAQ (reference sequence). Trimming left V 4 bases short and J 5 bases short, with 12 bases between. This CDR3 is 14 amino acids long. CDR3 region: CASSSGGAQNIQYF. CDR3 coding DNA: TGTGCCAGCAGCTCAGGGGGGGCCCAAAACATTCAGTACTTC.

The chain recombines TRBV12-3 or TRBV12-4 with TRBJ2-3, with a weak D call TRBD2 (5 bases). The CDR3 is 13 residues long. The ends were cut back, 8 bases at V and 0 bases at J, with 9 bases in the middle. In DNA, the CDR3 is TGTGCCAGCCACACTAGTAGCACAGATACGCAGTATTTT. This translates into CASHTSSTDTQYF.

This clonotype has a handful of counts. The CDR3 region is CSVGQGRSRTEAFF. In DNA, the CDR3 is TGCAGCGTTGGCCAGGGGAGAAGTAGGACTGAAGCTTTCTTT. The V gene is TRBV29-1, the J gene TRBJ1-1; a weak D match, TRBD1 (6 bases). The CDR3 is 14 amino acids. V lost 4 bases to trimming and J lost 5 bases, with 17 bases between them. Germline assignment: CDR1 SQVTM and CDR2 ANQGSEA.

V gene TRBV20-1 combines with J gene TRBJ2-2, with 9 bases matching TRBD2. The germline CDR1 and CDR2 sequences are DFQATT and SNEGSKA (reference sequence). Trimming cost V 0 bases and J 3 bases; bases outside gene matches: 8. CDR3 size: 17 residues. CDR3 nucleotide sequence: TGCAGTGCTAGAGACTCGGGGGGACTAGCTTACACCGGGGAGCTGTTTTTT. Amino acid sequence: CSARDSGGLAYTGELFF.